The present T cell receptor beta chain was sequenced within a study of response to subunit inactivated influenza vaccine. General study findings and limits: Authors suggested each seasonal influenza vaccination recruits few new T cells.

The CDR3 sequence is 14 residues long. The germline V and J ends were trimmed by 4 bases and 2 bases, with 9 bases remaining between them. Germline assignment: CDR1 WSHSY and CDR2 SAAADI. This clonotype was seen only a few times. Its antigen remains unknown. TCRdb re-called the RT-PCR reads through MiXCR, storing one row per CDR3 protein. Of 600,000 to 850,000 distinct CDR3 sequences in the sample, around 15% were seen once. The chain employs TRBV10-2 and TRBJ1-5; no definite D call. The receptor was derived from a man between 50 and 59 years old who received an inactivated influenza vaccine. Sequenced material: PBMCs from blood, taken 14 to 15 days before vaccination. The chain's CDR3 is CASSVSWGNQPQHF. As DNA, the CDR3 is TGCGCCAGCAGTGTAAGTTGGGGCAATCAGCCCCAGCATTTT.